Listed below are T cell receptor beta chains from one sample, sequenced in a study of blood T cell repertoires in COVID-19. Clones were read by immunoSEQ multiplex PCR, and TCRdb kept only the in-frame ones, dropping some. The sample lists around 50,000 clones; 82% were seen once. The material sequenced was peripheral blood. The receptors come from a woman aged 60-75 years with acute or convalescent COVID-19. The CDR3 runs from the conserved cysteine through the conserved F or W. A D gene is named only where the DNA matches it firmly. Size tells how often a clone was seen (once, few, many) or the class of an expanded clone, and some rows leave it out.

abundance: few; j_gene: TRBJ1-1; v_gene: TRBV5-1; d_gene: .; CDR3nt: TGCGCCAGCAGCGGACGTCAGGGTGTGGGGACTGAAGCTTTCTTT; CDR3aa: CASSGRQGVGTEAFF
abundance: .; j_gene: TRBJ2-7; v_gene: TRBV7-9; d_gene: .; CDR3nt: TGTGCCAGCAGCTTACGCGGCTCCTACGAGCAGTACTTC; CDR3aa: CASSLRGSYEQYF
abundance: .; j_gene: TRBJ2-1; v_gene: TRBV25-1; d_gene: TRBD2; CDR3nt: TGTGCCAGCAGGGCGGACGGCGGGGGGACCTACAATGAGCAGTTCTTC; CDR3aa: CASRADGGGTYNEQFF
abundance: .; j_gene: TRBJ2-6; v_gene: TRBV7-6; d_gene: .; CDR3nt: TGTGCCAGCAGCTTTGGGCCCTCTGGGGCCAACGTCCTGACTTTC; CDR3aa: CASSFGPSGANVLTF
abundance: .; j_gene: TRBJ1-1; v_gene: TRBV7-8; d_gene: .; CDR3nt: TGTGCCAGCAGCTTAACAGACAGCATGAACACTGAAGCTTTCTTT; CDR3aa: CASSLTDSMNTEAFF
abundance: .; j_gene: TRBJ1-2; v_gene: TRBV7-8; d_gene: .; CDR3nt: TGTGCCAGCAGCTTGGGACTTACGAACTATGGCTACACCTTC; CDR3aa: CASSLGLTNYGYTF
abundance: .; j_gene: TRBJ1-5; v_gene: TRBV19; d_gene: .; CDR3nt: TGTGCCAGTAGTATAGGCCCCGCGGGGTTCAATCAGCCCCAGCATTTT; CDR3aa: CASSIGPAGFNQPQHF
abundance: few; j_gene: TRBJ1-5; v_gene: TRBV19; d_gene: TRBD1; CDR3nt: TGTGCCAGTAGTACAGGGACAGGGAGTCAGCCCCAGCATTTT; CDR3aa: CASSTGTGSQPQHF
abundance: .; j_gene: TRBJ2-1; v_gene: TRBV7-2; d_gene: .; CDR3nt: TGTGCCAGCAGCTTGGACAGTTACAATGAGCAGTTCTTC; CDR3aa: CASSLDSYNEQFF
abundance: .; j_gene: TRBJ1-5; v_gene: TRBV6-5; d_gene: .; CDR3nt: TGTGCCAGCAGTTCTACAGGGCCCCGGGGCAATCAGCCCCAGCATTTT; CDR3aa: CASSSTGPRGNQPQHF
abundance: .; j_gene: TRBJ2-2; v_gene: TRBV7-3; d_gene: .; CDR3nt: TGTGCCAGCAGTTCGTCCGGGACTAACACCGGGGAGCTGTTTTTT; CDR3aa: CASSSSGTNTGELFF
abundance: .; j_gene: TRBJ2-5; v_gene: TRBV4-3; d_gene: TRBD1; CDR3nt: TGCGCCAGCAGCCAAGGATGGAGACAGGGGGCCTCGGAGACCCAGTACTTC; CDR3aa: CASSQGWRQGASETQYF
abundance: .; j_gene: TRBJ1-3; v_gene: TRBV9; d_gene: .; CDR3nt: TGTGCCAGCAGCCCACAGGTTGTCTCTGGAAACACCATATATTTT; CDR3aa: CASSPQVVSGNTIYF
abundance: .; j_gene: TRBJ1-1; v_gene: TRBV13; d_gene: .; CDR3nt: TGTGCCAGCAGCCCAGAGAACACTGAAGCTTTCTTT; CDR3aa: CASSPENTEAFF
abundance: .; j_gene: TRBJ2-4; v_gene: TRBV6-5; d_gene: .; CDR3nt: TGTGCCAGCAGTAACCGACTAGCCAAAAACATTCAGTACTTC; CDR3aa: CASSNRLAKNIQYF
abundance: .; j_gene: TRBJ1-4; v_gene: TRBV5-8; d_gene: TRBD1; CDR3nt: TGTGCCAGCAGCTGGGGGACAGGGGGTGAAAAACTGTTTTTT; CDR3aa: CASSWGTGGEKLFF
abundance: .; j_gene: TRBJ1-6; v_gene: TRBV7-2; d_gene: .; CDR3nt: TGTGCCAGCAGCCCCCGGGAGGGTGGCTTGTCACCCCTCCACTTT; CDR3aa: CASSPREGGLSPLHF
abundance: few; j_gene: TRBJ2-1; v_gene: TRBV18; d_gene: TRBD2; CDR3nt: TGTGCCAGCTCACCAGCCCCGAGCGGGGGCAATGAGCAGTTCTTC; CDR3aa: CASSPAPSGGNEQFF
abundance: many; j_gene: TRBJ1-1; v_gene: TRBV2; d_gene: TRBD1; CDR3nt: TGTGCCAGCAGTGGGACAGGAGCTGAAGCTTTCTTT; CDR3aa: CASSGTGAEAFF
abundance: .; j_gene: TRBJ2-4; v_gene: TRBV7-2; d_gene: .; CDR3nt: TGTGCCAGCAGCTTAGACTTCTCGGTAGCCAAAAACATTCAGTACTTC; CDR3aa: CASSLDFSVAKNIQYF
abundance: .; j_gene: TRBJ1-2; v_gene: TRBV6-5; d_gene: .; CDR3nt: TGTGCCAGCAGTTTAGGCTGGCAGGGCAAGGATGGCTACACCTTC; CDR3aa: CASSLGWQGKDGYTF
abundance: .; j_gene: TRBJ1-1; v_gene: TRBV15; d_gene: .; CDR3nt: TGTGCCACCAGCAGAGATGCCGGGGTCGCGAACACTGAAGCTTTCTTT; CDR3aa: CATSRDAGVANTEAFF
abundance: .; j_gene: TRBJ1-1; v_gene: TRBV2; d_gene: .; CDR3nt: TGTGCCAGCAGACAGGGTGAAACTATTCCCACTGAAGCTTTCTTT; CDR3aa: CASRQGETIPTEAFF
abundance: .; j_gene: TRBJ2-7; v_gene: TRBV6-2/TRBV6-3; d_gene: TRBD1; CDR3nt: TGTGCCAGCAGTTACAGGGACAGCTCATACGAGCAGTACTTC; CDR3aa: CASSYRDSSYEQYF
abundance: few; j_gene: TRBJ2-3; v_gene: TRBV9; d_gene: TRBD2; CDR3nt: TGTGCCAGCACCCTAGCGGGGGGGCGCACAGATACGCAGTATTTT; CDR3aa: CASTLAGGRTDTQYF
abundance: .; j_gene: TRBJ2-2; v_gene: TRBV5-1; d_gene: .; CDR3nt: TGCGCCAGCAGCTTGGAAGCGGCCAGTGGGGAGCTGTTTTTT; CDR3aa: CASSLEAASGELFF
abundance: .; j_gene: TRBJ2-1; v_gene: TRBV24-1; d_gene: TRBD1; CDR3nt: TGTGCCACCAGTGATGAGGGACAGTTTGAGTTCTTC; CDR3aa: CATSDEGQFEFF
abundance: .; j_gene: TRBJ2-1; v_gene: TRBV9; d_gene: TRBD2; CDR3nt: TGTGCCAGCAGCGTAGCGGGGGGTTCCTACAATGAGCAGTTCTTC; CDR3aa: CASSVAGGSYNEQFF
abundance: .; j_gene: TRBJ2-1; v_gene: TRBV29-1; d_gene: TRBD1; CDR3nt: TGCAGCGGGGACAGGGCAAATGAGCAGTTCTTC; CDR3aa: CSGDRANEQFF
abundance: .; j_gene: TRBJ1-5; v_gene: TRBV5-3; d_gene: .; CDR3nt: TGTGCCAGAAGTCCCCCTGGCCCTGATCAGCCCCAGCATTTT; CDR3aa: CARSPPGPDQPQHF
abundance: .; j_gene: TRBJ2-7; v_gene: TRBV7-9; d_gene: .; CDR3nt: TGTGCCAGCAGCTTAGGGCCTTATTACGAGCAGTACTTC; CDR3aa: CASSLGPYYEQYF
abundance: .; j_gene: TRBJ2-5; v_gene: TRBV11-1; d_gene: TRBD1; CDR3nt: TGTGCCAGCAGCACTGACAGGGTAAAAGAGACCCAGTACTTC; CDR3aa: CASSTDRVKETQYF
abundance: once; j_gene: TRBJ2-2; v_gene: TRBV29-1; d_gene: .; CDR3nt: TGCAGCTCTATCGGTCGGAACACCGGGGAGCTGTTTTTT; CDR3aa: CSSIGRNTGELFF
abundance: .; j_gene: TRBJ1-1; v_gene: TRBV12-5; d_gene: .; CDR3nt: TGTGCTAGTGGTTTGGTACGGGGGGTCCTCCTCACTGAAGCTTTCTTT; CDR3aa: CASGLVRGVLLTEAFF
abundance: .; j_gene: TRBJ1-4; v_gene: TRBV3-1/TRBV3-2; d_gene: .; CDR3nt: TGTGCCAGCAGCCCCGAGTCGCCTAATGAAAAACTGTTTTTT; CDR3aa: CASSPESPNEKLFF
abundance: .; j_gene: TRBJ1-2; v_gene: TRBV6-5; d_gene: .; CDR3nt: TGTGCCAGCAGCCCGATCCACGGGGTGAACTATGGCTACACCTTC; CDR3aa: CASSPIHGVNYGYTF
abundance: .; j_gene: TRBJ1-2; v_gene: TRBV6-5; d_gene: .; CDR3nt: TGTGCCAGCAACAAGGGGCGCAGCTATGGCTACACCTTC; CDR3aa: CASNKGRSYGYTF
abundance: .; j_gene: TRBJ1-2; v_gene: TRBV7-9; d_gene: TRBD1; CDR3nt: TGTGCCAGCAGCACTGGGACAGGGAGTGGGGCCTATGGCTACACCTTC; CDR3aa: CASSTGTGSGAYGYTF
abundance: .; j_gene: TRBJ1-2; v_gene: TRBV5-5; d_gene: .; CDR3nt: TGTGCCAGCAGCTTGGGGACCCGCTTTCTTAGGGGCTATGGCTACACCTTC; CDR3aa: CASSLGTRFLRGYGYTF
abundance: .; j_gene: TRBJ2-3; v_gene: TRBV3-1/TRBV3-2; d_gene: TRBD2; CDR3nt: TGTGCCAGCAGCCAAGGAACTAGCGGGGGGCGGAGTGGTTCAGATACGCAGTATTTT; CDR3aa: CASSQGTSGGRSGSDTQYF
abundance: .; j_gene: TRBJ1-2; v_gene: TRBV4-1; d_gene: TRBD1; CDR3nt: TGCGCCAGCAGCCAGGCACCGCCGGACAGGGAGGATGGCTACACCTTC; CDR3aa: CASSQAPPDREDGYTF
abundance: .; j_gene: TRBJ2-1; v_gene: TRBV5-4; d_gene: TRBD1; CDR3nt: TGTGCCAGCAGCCGTAACACAGGGGTCGGTAAGCAGTTCTTC; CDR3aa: CASSRNTGVGKQFF
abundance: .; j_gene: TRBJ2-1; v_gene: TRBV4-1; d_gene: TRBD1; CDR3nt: TGCGCCAGCAGCCAACGGACAGGGGAACCCAATGAGCAGTTCTTC; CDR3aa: CASSQRTGEPNEQFF
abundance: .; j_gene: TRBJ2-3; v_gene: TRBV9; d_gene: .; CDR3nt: TGTGCCAGCAGCGTAGGGAGTAGCGGCACAGATACGCAGTATTTT; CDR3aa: CASSVGSSGTDTQYF
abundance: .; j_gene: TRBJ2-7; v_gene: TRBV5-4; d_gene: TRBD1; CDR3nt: TGTGCCAGCAGTTCCCCGAGGGGGCACGAGCAGTACTTC; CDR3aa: CASSSPRGHEQYF
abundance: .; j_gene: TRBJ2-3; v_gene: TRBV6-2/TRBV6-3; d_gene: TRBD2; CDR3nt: TGTGCCAGCAGCTATAGCGGGGGGGTTTTCGAAGATACGCAGTATTTT; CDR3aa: CASSYSGGVFEDTQYF
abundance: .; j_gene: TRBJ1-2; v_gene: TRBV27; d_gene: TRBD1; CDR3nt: TGTGCCAGCAGTCCGAGGGCCGGGACAGGGACCTATGGCTACACCTTC; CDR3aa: CASSPRAGTGTYGYTF
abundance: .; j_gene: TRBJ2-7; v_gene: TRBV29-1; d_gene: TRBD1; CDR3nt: TGCAGCGTTAAACGGGACAGGGGTTCCTACGAGCAGTACTTC; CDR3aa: CSVKRDRGSYEQYF
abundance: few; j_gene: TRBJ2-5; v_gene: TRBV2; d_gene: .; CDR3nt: TGTGCCAGCAGTGGAGCCCCAACAGGGTTTCTAGGGGAGACCCAGTACTTC; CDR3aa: CASSGAPTGFLGETQYF
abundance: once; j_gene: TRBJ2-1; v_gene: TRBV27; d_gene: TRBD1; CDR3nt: TGTGCCAGCAGTTTAGCGACAGGGTCCTACAATGAGCAGTTCTTC; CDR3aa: CASSLATGSYNEQFF
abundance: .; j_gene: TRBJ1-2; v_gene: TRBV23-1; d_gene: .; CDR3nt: TGCGCCAGCAGTCAATCGGTCCCGGATGGCTACACCTTC; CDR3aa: CASSQSVPDGYTF
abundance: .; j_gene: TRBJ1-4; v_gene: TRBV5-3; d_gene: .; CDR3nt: TGTGCCAGAAGTCCCGAATGGGAGGGCGCTAAAAAACTGTTTTTT; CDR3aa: CARSPEWEGAKKLFF